This T cell receptor beta chain was sequenced in a study of CD8 T cells in ankylosing spondylitis. General study points: Earlier studies detected some motif variants in reactive arthritis synovial fluid and blood.

TCRdb recomputed calls from the 5' RACE reads with MiXCR, one row per CDR3 protein. The sample yields around 130,000 distinct CDR3 sequences, roughly an eighth seen once. This clonotype has a handful of counts. No antigen is known for it. The ends lost 5 bases at V and 6 bases at J; junction bases unmatched: 8. The CDR3 is made up of 14 amino acids. Germline V lookup: CDR1 SEHNR, CDR2 FQNEAQ (reference sequence). Specimen: blood, either unsorted or a sorted T cell fraction (not recorded which). The chain carries TRBV7-9 and TRBJ1-1, with 8 bases matching TRBD1. The receptor was isolated from a female donor with ankylosing spondylitis or in good health (not recorded which). CDR3 amino acids: CASSGQTGGAEAFF. CDR3 sequence (DNA): TGTGCCAGCAGCGGACAAACAGGGGGGGCTGAAGCTTTCTTT.